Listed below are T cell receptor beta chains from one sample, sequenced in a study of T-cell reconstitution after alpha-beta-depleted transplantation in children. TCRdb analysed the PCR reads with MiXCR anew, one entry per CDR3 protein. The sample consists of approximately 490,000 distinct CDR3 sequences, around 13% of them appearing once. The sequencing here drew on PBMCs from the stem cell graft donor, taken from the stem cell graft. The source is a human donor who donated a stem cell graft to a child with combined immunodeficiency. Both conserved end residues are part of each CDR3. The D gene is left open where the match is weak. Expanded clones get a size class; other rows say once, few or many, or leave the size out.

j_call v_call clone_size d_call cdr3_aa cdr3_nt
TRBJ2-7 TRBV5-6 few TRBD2 CASRATSGLYEQYF TGTGCCAGCAGAGCGACTAGCGGGCTCTACGAGCAGTACTTC
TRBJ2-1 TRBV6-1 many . CASIPGDSLLYNEQFF TGTGCCAGCATTCCAGGGGACTCGTTACTATACAATGAGCAGTTCTTC
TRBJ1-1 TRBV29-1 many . CSVEDSAPNTEAFF TGCAGCGTTGAAGACTCGGCCCCCAACACTGAAGCTTTCTTT
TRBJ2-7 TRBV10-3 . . CAMGTNSYEQYF TGTGCCATGGGGACAAACAGCTACGAGCAGTACTTC
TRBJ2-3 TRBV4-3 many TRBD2 CASSQVSAGGTDTQYF TGCGCCAGCAGCCAAGTATCAGCGGGGGGCACAGATACGCAGTATTTT
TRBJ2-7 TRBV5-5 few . CASSLGRPYEQYF TGTGCCAGCAGCTTGGGCCGTCCCTACGAGCAGTACTTC
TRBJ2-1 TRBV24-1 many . CATSDLGDGTANEQFF TGTGCCACCAGTGATTTGGGGGATGGCACTGCCAATGAGCAGTTCTTC
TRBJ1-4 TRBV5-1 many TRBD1 CASSSRTGDEKLFF TGCGCCAGCAGCTCCCGGACAGGGGATGAAAAACTGTTTTTT
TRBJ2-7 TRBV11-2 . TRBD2 CASSLGYLVGRYSYEQYF TGTGCCAGCAGCTTAGGGTATCTCGTCGGGAGGTACTCCTACGAGCAGTACTTC
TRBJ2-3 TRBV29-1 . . CSLSTDTQYF TGCAGCCTTTCCACAGATACGCAGTATTTT
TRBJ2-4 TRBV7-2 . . CASWQVGTNQLYF TGTGCCAGCTGGCAAGTCGGGACCAACCAACTGTACTTC
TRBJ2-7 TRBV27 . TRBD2 CASSLSTAAGDYELYF TGTGCCAGCAGTTTATCGACAGCGGCGGGGGACTACGAGCTGTACTTC
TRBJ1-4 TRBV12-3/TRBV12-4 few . CASTRVGDPRSEEKLFF TGTGCCAGCACCAGAGTGGGGGACCCCCGGAGCGAAGAAAAACTGTTTTTT
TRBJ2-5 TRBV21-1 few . CASSKLLRGLFRETQYF TGTGCCAGCAGCAAATTGCTTAGGGGGCTGTTCAGAGAGACCCAGTACTTC
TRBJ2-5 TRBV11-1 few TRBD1 CASSLTPLGQGSQETQYF TGTGCCAGCAGCTTAACCCCCCTTGGACAGGGGTCACAAGAGACCCAGTACTTC
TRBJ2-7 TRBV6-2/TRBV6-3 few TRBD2 CASRGTSGSKGAFEQYF TGTGCCAGCAGAGGGACTAGCGGGAGTAAAGGGGCCTTCGAGCAGTACTTC
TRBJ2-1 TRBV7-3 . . CASSLMGRSIGEHNEQFF TGTGCCAGCAGCTTAATGGGACGATCGATTGGGGAGCACAATGAGCAGTTCTTC
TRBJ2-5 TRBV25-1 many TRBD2 CASSAGLAGVETQYF TGTGCCAGCAGTGCGGGCCTAGCGGGAGTAGAGACCCAGTACTTC
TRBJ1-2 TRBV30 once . CAWSEGRRWNGYTF TGTGCCTGGAGTGAGGGCAGGAGGTGGAATGGCTACACCTTC
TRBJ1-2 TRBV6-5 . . CASSYSSMGRGSGNGYTF TGTGCCAGCAGTTACTCGAGCATGGGCAGGGGATCTGGTAATGGCTACACCTTC
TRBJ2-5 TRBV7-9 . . CASSSRDNEQETQYF TGTGCCAGCAGCTCCCGGGACAACGAGCAAGAGACCCAGTACTTC
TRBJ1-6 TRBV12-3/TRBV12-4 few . CASTRWNVNSPLHF TGTGCCAGTACAAGGTGGAACGTTAATTCACCCCTCCACTTT
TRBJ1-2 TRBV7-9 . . CASSPNNYGYTF TGTGCCAGCAGCCCTAATAACTATGGCTACACCTTC
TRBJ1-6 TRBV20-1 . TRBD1 CSASGQGESYNSPLHF TGCAGTGCGTCGGGACAGGGAGAATCCTATAATTCACCCCTCCACTTT
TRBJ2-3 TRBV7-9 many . CASSPTTADTQYF TGTGCCAGCAGCCCAACTACTGCTGATACGCAGTATTTT
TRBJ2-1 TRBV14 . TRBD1 CASSQVWPRDRPRSDEQFF TGTGCCAGCAGCCAAGTTTGGCCTCGGGACAGGCCGCGATCCGATGAGCAGTTCTTC
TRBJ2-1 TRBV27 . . CASSLLGGTYNEQFF TGTGCCAGCAGTTTATTGGGGGGCACCTACAATGAGCAGTTCTTC
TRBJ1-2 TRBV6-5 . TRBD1 CASSYSPETGHGYTF TGTGCCAGCAGTTACTCCCCCGAGACAGGGCATGGCTACACCTTC
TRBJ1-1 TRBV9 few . CASSASGGRNTEAFF TGTGCCAGCAGCGCGTCGGGAGGACGGAACACTGAAGCTTTCTTT
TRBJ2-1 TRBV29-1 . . CATGTYNEQFF TGCGCTACAGGGACGTACAATGAGCAGTTCTTC
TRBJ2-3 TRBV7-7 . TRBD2 CASSLLGGPSDTQYF TGTGCCAGCAGCTTATTGGGAGGGCCCTCAGATACGCAGTATTTT
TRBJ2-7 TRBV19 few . CASTRTGTTYEQYF TGTGCCAGTACCCGGACTGGAACGACCTACGAGCAGTACTTC
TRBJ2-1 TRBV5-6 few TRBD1 CASSLGPGQGINEQFF TGTGCCAGCAGCTTGGGACCGGGACAGGGGATAAATGAGCAGTTCTTC
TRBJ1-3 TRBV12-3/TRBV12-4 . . CASRAGLWGPGNTIYF TGTGCCAGCAGAGCTGGACTCTGGGGGCCTGGAAACACCATATATTTT
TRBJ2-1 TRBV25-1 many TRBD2 CASSLTGTSGPRNEQFF TGTGCCAGCAGTCTGACCGGGACTAGCGGGCCCAGGAATGAGCAGTTCTTC
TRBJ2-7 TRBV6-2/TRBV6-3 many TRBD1 CATGQGHEQYF TGTGCCACCGGACAGGGCCACGAGCAGTACTTC
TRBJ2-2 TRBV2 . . CAKRRGNRAGELFF TGTGCCAAACGTCGGGGGAACAGGGCTGGGGAGCTGTTTTTT
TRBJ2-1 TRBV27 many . CASSPLLRLLSYNEQFF TGTGCCAGCAGTCCCCTCCTGCGTTTGCTTTCTTACAATGAGCAGTTCTTC
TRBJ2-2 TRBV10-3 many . CAISEGQPNTGELFF TGTGCCATCAGTGAGGGACAGCCCAACACCGGGGAGCTGTTTTTT